Below, 16 T cell receptor beta chains from the same sample are listed, as sequenced in a study of T-cell reconstitution after alpha-beta-depleted transplantation in children. A library of TCRbeta sequences, prepared with unique molecular identifiers, was generated. MiXCR, run by TCRdb on the PCR reads, gives a single entry per CDR3 protein. The repertoire holds 350,000 to 400,000 distinct CDR3 sequences, with roughly 13% as singletons. The sample consisted of PBMCs, taken from the stem cell graft. The receptors were sampled from a human donor who donated a stem cell graft to a child with Fanconi anemia.

In regard to this clonotype: It may be a read error: a sequence one base away is much more abundant. The V and J genes are TRBV4-3 and TRBJ2-2; the D is unclear. Germline CDR1 reads LGHNA; CDR2 reads YSLEER. The CDR3 is 14 residues long. CDR3 residues: CAGSHLWDTGELFF. The CDR3 DNA sequence: TGCGCCGGCAGCCACCTCTGGGACACCGGGGAGCTGTTTTTT.

This clonotype was recorded a few times. J is TRBJ1-1 and V is TRBV29-1, with no clear D. Germline V gene sequence: CDR1 SQVTM, CDR2 ANQGSEA. Between the trimmed V and J ends, which lost 6 bases and 0 bases, there was a span of 5 bases. The CDR3 is 11 amino acids. CDR3 region: CSVRMNTEAFF. CDR3 bases: TGCAGCGTAAGGATGAACACTGAAGCTTTCTTT.

The chain is built from TRBV5-1 and TRBJ2-3; no clear D gene. The CDR3 is made up of 13 amino acids. Germline assignment: CDR1 SGHRS and CDR2 YFSETQ. Trimming pared 0 bases from V and 5 bases from J, leaving 7 bases between. DNA of the CDR3: TGCGCCAGCAGCTTGGCTGGGGAAGATACGCAGTATTTT. It encodes CASSLAGEDTQYF.

This sequence joins TRBV27 and TRBJ2-1; TRBD1 aligns across 7 bases. This CDR3 comprises 14 residues. Germline assignment: CDR1 MNHEY and CDR2 SMNVEV (reference sequence). V lost 6 bases and J lost 6; bases outside the gene matches: 8. The CDR3 loop reads CASSPYRGGNEQFF. In nucleotides, the CDR3 is TGTGCCAGCAGCCCCTACAGGGGCGGCAATGAGCAGTTCTTC.

This clonotype was found a few times. The V and J genes are TRBV2 and TRBJ1-2; D is unresolved. Germline loops: CDR1 SNHLY, CDR2 FYNNEI. The V and J ends lost 4 bases and 4 bases respectively, with 10 bases between them. There are 13 residues in the CDR3. In DNA form, the CDR3 reads TGTGCCAGCAGTGTCATAGAGTCCTATGGCTACACCTTC. Encoded protein: CASSVIESYGYTF. The full variable domain, in which reference TRBV2 and TRBJ1-2 provide the parts outside the CDR3, is EPEVTQTPSHQVTQMGQEVILRCVPISNHLYFYWYRQILGQKVEFLVSFYNNEISEKSEIFDDQFSVERPDGSNFTLKIRSTKLEDSAMYFCASSVIESYGYTFGSGTRLTVV.

This clonotype was recorded many times. V is TRBV5-5 and J is TRBJ2-5, with 8 bases matching TRBD1. J lost 5 bases, V lost 5 bases, and 14 bases had no gene match. Germline CDR1 SGHKS, CDR2 YYEKEE (reference sequence). The CDR3 contains 16 residues. The CDR3 nucleotides read TGTGCCAGCAGGGAACTTGGACAGGGATTTTTTGAGACCCAGTACTTC. Its translation: CASRELGQGFFETQYF.

The chain recombines TRBV10-1 with TRBJ2-1; tentatively, D is TRBD1 (5 bases). V gave up 4 bases and J gave up 8 bases, with 18 bases separating them. The germline gives CDR1 WNHNN, CDR2 SYGVQD (reference sequence). This CDR3 comprises 15 residues. In DNA, the CDR3 is TGCGCCAGCAGTGGGATCAGGGAAGTCATCCATGAGCAGTTCTTC. Its translation is CASSGIREVIHEQFF.

The chain carries TRBV12-3 or TRBV12-4 and TRBJ2-7; D is unclear. V was pared by 6 bases and J by 7 bases, with 10 bases between. The CDR3 extends over 11 amino acids. The CDR3: CASSLGEEQYV. The DNA for the CDR3 is TGTGCCAGCAGCCTGGGCGAGGAGCAGTACGTC.

This clonotype was seen at least ten times. The gene calls are TRBV7-9 and TRBJ2-3, with 9 positions matching TRBD1. CDR3 size: 16 residues. V lost 5 bases and J lost 3; bases outside the gene matches: 9. In germline, CDR1 is SEHNR, CDR2 FQNEAQ (reference sequence). The CDR3 DNA sequence: TGTGCCAGCAGCCCCGGACAGGGGTGGGAGACAGATACGCAGTATTTT. Protein: CASSPGQGWETDTQYF.

V usage is TRBV10-2 and J usage is TRBJ1-1, with no clear D. The germline CDR1 and CDR2 sequences are WSHSY and SAAADI. Trimming took 5 bases from V and 7 from J, leaving 17 bases between them. This CDR3 comprises 14 residues. CDR3 region: CASSSPGVAGEAFF. The DNA for the CDR3 is TGCGCCAGCAGTTCCCCGGGAGTCGCGGGTGAAGCTTTCTTT.

This rearrangement joins TRBV27 to TRBJ2-3; 12 positions match TRBD2. With V trimmed by 5 bases and J by 8 bases, 8 bases remained unmatched. CDR1 and CDR2 (germline): MNHEY, SMNVEV (reference sequence). The CDR3 spans 15 residues. CDR3 amino acids: CASSTRLAGVRTQYF. The CDR3 DNA reads as TGTGCCAGCAGTACCCGACTAGCGGGGGTTCGTACGCAGTATTTT.

This chain uses TRBV6-1 with TRBJ1-4, with D tentatively TRBD1 (6 bases). Per the germline V gene, CDR1 is MNHNS and CDR2 is SASEGT. This CDR3 has 14 amino acids. V was pared by 5 bases and J by 7 bases, with 14 bases between. This chain's CDR3 is CASSPRGPTEKLFF. The CDR3 DNA reads as TGTGCCAGCAGTCCCAGGGGCCCAACTGAAAAACTGTTTTTT.

V is TRBV20-1 and J is TRBJ1-1; the D is unclear. The CDR3 totals 12 residues. Trimming stripped 0 bases from V and 5 bases from J, with 7 bases between. Germline V gene sequence: CDR1 DFQATT, CDR2 SNEGSKA (reference sequence). The CDR3 protein is CSARDRSTEAFF. In DNA, the CDR3 is TGCAGTGCTAGAGATCGATCTACTGAAGCTTTCTTT.

This clonotype was detected many times. This chain connects TRBV11-2 to TRBJ1-6; no definite D call. The CDR3 sequence is 11 residues long. Germline V lookup: CDR1 SGHAT, CDR2 FQNNGV. V was cut by 0 bases and J by 9 bases, with 0 bases left in between. The CDR3 spells CASSLDSPLHF. CDR3 bases: TGTGCCAGCAGCTTAGATTCACCCCTCCACTTT.

The chain uses TRBV5-1 and TRBJ2-3; 15 bases line up with TRBD2. CDR1 is SGHRS, CDR2 YFSETQ, per germline. Germline trimming cut 3 bases from V and 2 bases from J; bases unmatched to any gene: 7. The length of the CDR3 is 18 residues. The CDR3 DNA reads as TGCGCCAGCAGCTCGGGACTAGCGGGGGGCGGGGTCACAGATACGCAGTATTTT. This codes for CASSSGLAGGGVTDTQYF.

This clonotype was detected a few times. The J gene is TRBJ2-5, the V gene TRBV7-8, with 7 bases fitting TRBD2. Germline V lookup: CDR1 SGHVS, CDR2 FQNEAQ. The CDR3 contains 15 residues. Trimming at V came to 1 base and at J to 4 bases, leaving 6 bases not matched to a gene. In DNA form, the CDR3 reads TGTGCCAGCAGCTTAGGTCGAGCGGGGAGAGAGACCCAGTACTTC. Translation: CASSLGRAGRETQYF.